This TCR beta chain emerged from a study of tumor-infiltrating lymphocytes in oesophageal squamous cell carcinoma. Using its own MiXCR run on the PCR reads, TCRdb lists one record per CDR3 protein. Seen here are approximately 11,000 distinct CDR3 sequences, 55% observed once, and the top ten hold approximately 24%. The CDR3 spans 18 residues. Germline V gene data show CDR1 as MNHEY and CDR2 as SMNVEV (reference sequence). This sequence was found in a male donor with esophageal squamous cell carcinoma. Sequenced: esophageal tumor tissue. This chain connects TRBV27 to TRBJ2-3, with D possibly matching TRBD1 (5 bases). The better agreement between TRBJ2-7 and the DNA end casts doubt on the J call. The CDR3 region is CASSLKGHRTGISYEQYF. The CDR3 DNA reads TGTGCCAGCAGTTTAAAGGGCCACAGAACAGGAATCTCCTACGAGCAGTACTTC.